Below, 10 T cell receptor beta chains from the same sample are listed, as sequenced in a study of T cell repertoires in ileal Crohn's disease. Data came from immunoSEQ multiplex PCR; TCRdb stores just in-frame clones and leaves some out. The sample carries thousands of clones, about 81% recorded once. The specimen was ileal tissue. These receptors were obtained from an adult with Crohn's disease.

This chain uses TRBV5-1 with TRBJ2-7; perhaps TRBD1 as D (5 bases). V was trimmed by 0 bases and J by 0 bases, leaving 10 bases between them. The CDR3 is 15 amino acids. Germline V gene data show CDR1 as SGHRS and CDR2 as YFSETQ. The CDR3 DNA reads TGCGCCAGCAGCTTGGAGGGGTCGAGCTCCTACGAGCAGTACTTC. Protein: CASSLEGSSSYEQYF. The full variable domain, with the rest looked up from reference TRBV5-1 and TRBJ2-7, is KAGVTQTPRYLIKTRGQQVTLSCSPISGHRSVSWYQQTPGQGLQFLFEYFSETQRNKGNFPGRFSGRQFSNSRSEMNVSTLELGDSALYLCASSLEGSSSYEQYFGPGTRLTVT.

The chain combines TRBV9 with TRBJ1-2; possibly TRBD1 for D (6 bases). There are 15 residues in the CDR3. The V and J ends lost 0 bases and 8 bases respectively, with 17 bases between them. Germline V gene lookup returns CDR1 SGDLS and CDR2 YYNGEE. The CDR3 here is CASSVDGGAVGGYTF. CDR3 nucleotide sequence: TGTGCCAGCAGCGTAGATGGGGGCGCGGTGGGAGGCTACACCTTC.

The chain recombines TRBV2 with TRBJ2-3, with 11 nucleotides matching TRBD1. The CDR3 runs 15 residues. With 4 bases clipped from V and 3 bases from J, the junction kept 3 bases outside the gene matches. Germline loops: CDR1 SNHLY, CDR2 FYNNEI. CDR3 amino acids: CASSGTGGYTDTQYF. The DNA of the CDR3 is TGTGCCAGCAGTGGGACAGGGGGCTATACAGATACGCAGTATTTT.

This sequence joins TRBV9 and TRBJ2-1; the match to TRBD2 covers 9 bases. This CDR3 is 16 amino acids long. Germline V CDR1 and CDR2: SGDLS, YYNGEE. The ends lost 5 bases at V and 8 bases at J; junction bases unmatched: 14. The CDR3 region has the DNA TGTGCCAGCAGTCTTAGCGGGGGTCCCCCTGACGATGAGCAGTTCTTC. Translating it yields CASSLSGGPPDDEQFF.

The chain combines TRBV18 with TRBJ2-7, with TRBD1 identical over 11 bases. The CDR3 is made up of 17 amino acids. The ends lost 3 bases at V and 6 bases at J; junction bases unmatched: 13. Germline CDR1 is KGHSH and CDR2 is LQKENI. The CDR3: CASSPQDRRTGGGEQYF. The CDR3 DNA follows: TGTGCCAGCTCACCTCAAGATCGGAGGACAGGGGGCGGCGAGCAGTACTTC.

In DNA form, the CDR3 reads TGTGCCAGCAGCCCTCAGGGGAACACCGGGGAGCTGTTTTTT. Translation gives CASSPQGNTGELFF. The chain couples TRBV7-8 to TRBJ2-2; perhaps TRBD1 as D (5 bases). Deletions cut 5 bases from V and 1 base from J, with 8 bases between. Per germline, CDR1 SGHVS and CDR2 FQNEAQ. The CDR3 extends over 14 amino acids.

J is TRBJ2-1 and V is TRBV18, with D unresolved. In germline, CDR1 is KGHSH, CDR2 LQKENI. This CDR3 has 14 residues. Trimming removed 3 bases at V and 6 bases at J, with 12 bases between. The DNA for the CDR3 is TGTGCCAGCTCACCCCTTGACTTGATCAATGAGCAGTTCTTC. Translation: CASSPLDLINEQFF. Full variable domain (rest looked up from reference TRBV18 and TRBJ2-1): NAGVMQNPRHLVRRRGQEARLRCSPMKGHSHVYWYRQLPEEGLKFMVYLQKENIIDESGMPKERFSAEFPKEGPSILRIQQVVRGDSAAYFCASSPLDLINEQFFGPGTRLTVL.

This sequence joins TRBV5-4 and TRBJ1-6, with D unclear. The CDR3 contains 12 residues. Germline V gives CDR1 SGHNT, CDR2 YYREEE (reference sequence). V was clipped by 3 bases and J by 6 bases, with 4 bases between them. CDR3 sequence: CASSSINSPLHF. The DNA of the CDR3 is TGTGCCAGCAGCTCAATTAATTCACCCCTCCACTTT.

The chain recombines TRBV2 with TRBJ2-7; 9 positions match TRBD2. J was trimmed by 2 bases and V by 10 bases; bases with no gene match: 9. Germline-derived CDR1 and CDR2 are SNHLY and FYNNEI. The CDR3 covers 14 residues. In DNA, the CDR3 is TGTGCCATTGGAGGGGTAGCGGGGGCCTACGAGCAGTACTTC. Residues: CAIGGVAGAYEQYF.

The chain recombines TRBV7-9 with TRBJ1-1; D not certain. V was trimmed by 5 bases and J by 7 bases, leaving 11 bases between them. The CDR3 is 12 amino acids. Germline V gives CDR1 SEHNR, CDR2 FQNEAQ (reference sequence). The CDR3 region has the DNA TGTGCCAGCAGCCCCGGGAGGGTTGAAGCTTTCTTT. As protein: CASSPGRVEAFF.